This T cell receptor (beta chain) was recovered during a study of vaccination and CD4 T cells after COVID-19. About the research overall: Convalescent participants consisted of six males and four females, two being Hispanic. Convalescent patients gave post-COVID blood a median about 100 days post-diagnosis, range 35 to 161. Samples after vaccination came a median roughly 74 days past dose two, ranging 14 to 241.

Points on this clonotype: The antigen is not known.

The treatment was: approximately 11-day PBMC culture with coronavirus spike peptide pools or control peptides (ViraFEST assay). Collection of the unexposed donor's CD4+ T cells took place before the COVID-19 pandemic (2011-2018). Investigators exposed CD4+ T cells from unexposed donors to SARS-CoV-2 S/N and four cold-coronavirus spikes, as cells permitted. An Oncomine TCR Beta short-read assay was used to sequence the DNA from cultured CD4+ T cells. TCRdb called the PCR reads again in MiXCR, with one record for every CDR3 protein. This table holds thousands of distinct CDR3 sequences, around 36% found once. V lost 4 bases and J 3 bases, leaving 9 bases between the germline ends. The germline V gene has CDR1 MRHNA and CDR2 SNTAGT. The CDR3 spans 13 residues.

The rearrangement links TRBV6-4 to TRBJ1-1; no clear D gene. The source is a human donor in good health. The sequencing input was CD4+ T cells from blood, cultured in vitro. The CDR3 DNA follows: TGTGCCAGCAGTGTTCGGGTGGACACTGAAGCTTTCTTT. This codes for CASSVRVDTEAFF.